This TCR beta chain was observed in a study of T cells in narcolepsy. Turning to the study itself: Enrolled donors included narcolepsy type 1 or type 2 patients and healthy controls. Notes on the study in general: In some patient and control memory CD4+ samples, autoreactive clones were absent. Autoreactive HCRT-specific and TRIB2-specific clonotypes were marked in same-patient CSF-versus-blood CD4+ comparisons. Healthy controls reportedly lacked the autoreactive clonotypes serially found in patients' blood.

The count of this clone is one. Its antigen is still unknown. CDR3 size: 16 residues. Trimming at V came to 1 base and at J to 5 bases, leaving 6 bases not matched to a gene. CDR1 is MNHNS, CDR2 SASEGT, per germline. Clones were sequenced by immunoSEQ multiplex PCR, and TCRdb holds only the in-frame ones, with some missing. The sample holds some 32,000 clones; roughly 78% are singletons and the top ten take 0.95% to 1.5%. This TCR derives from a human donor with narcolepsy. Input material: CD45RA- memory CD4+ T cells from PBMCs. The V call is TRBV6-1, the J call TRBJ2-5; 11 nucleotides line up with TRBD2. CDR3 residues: CASSEGPSGGSETQYF. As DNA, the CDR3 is TGTGCCAGCAGTGAAGGGCCTAGCGGGGGGAGCGAGACCCAGTACTTC.